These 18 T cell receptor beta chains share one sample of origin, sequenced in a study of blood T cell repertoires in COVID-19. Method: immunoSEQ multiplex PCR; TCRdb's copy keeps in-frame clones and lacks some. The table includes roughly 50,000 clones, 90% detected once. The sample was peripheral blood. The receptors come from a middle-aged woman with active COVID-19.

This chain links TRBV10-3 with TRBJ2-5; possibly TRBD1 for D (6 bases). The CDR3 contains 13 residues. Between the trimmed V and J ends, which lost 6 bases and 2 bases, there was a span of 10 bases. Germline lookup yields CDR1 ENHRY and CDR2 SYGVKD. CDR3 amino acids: CAIRAGEQETQYF. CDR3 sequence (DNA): TGTGCCATCAGGGCAGGGGAGCAAGAGACCCAGTACTTC.

The CDR3 protein is CASSLDGGDTEAFF. The CDR3 nucleotides read TGCGCCAGCAGCTTGGATGGGGGGGACACTGAAGCTTTCTTT. This chain uses TRBV5-1 with TRBJ1-1, with a possible D match to TRBD1 (5 bases). V lost 0 bases to trimming and J lost 3 bases, with 9 bases between them. Germline V gene sequence: CDR1 SGHRS, CDR2 YFSETQ. The CDR3 has 14 amino acids.

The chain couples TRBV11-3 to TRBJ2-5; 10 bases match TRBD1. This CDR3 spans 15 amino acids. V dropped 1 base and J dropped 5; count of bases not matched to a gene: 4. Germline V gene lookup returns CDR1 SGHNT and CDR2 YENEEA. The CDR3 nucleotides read TGTGCCAGCAGCTTAGGGGACAGGGGAGGGGAGACCCAGTACTTC. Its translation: CASSLGDRGGETQYF. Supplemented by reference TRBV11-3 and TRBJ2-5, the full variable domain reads EAGVVQSPRYKIIEKKQPVAFWCNPISGHNTLYWYLQNLGQGPELLIRYENEEAVDDSQLPKDRFSAERLKGVDSTLKIQPAELGDSAVYLCASSLGDRGGETQYFGPGTRLLVL.

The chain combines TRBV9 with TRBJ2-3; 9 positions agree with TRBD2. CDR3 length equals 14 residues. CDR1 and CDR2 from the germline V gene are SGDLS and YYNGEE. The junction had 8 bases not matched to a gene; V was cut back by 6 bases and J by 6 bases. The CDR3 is CASTAGGQADTQYF. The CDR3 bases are TGTGCCAGCACAGCGGGGGGCCAGGCCGATACGCAGTATTTT.

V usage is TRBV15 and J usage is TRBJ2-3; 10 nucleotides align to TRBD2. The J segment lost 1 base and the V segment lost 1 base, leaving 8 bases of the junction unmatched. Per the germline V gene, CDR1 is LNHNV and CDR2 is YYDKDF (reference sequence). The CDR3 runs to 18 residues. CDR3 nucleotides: TGTGCCACCAGCAGAGGGACTAGCGGTCTTAGACGCACAGATACGCAGTATTTT. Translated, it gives CATSRGTSGLRRTDTQYF.

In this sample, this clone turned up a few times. The CDR3 bases are TGTGCCTGGAGTGTACACGGCGGGGGGGCCAGAAATGAGCAGTTCTTC. Residues: CAWSVHGGGARNEQFF. The chain joins TRBV30 to TRBJ2-1; TRBD2 matches at 9 bases. The CDR3 runs to 16 residues. The V segment lost 0 bases and the J segment 7 bases; nucleotides outside the gene matches: 10. Germline assignment: CDR1 GTSNPN and CDR2 SVGIG (reference sequence). The entire variable domain, with the rest obtained from reference TRBV30 and TRBJ2-1, is as follows: SQTIHQWPATLVQPVGSPLSLECTVEGTSNPNLYWYRQAAGRGLQLLFYSVGIGQISSEVPQNLSASRPQDRQFILSSKKLLLSDSGFYLCAWSVHGGGARNEQFFGPGTRLTVL.

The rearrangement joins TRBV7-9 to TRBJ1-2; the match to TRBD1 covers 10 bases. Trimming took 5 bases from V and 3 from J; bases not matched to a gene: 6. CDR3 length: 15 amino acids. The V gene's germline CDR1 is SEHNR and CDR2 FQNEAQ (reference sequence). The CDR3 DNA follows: TGTGCCAGCAGCAACCGGGACAGGGGAGACTATGGCTACACCTTC. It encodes CASSNRDRGDYGYTF.

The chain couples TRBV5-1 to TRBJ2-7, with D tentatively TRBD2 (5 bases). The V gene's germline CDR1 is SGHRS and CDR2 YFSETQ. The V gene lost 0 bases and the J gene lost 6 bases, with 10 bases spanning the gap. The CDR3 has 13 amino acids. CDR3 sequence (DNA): TGCGCCAGCAGCTTGGGGGCGGGCGGCGAGCAGTACTTC. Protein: CASSLGAGGEQYF. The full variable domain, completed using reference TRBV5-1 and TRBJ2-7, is KAGVTQTPRYLIKTRGQQVTLSCSPISGHRSVSWYQQTPGQGLQFLFEYFSETQRNKGNFPGRFSGRQFSNSRSEMNVSTLELGDSALYLCASSLGAGGEQYFGPGTRLTVT.

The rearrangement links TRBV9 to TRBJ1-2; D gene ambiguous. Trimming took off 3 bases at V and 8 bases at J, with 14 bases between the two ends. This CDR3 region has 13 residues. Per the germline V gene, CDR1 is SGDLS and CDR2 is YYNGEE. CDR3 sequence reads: CASSADSLYGYTF. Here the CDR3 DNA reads TGTGCCAGCAGCGCCGACTCCCTCTACGGCTACACCTTC.

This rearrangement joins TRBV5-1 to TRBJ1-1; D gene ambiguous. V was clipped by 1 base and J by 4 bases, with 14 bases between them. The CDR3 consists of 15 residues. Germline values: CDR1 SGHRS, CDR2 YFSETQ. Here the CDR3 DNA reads TGCGCCAGCAGCTTGAATCATGGCGGGCCCACTGAAGCTTTCTTT. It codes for CASSLNHGGPTEAFF.

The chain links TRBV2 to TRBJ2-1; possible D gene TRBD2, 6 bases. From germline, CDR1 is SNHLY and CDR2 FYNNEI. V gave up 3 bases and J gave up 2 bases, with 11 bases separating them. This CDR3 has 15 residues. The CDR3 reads CASSDRRGAYNEQFF. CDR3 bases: TGTGCCAGCAGTGACAGGAGGGGCGCCTACAATGAGCAGTTCTTC.

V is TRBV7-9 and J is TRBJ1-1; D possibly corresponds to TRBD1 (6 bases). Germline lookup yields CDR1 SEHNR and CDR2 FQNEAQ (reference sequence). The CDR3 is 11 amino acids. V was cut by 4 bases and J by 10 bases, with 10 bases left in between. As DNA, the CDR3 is TGTGCCAGCAGCTCCACAGGGATAGCTTTCTTT. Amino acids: CASSSTGIAFF. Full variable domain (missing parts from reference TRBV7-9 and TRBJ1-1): DTGVSQNPRHKITKRGQNVTFRCDPISEHNRLYWYRQTLGQGPEFLTYFQNEAQLEKSRLLSDRFSAERPKGSFSTLEIQRTEQGDSAMYLCASSSTGIAFFGQGTRLTVV.

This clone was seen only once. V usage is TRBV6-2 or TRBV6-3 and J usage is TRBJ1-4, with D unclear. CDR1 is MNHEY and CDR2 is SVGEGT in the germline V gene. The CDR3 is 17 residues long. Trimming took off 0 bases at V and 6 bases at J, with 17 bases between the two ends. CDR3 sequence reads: CASSYSFGRVAYEKLFF. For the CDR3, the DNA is TGTGCCAGCAGTTACTCCTTTGGCCGAGTAGCGTATGAAAAACTGTTTTTT.

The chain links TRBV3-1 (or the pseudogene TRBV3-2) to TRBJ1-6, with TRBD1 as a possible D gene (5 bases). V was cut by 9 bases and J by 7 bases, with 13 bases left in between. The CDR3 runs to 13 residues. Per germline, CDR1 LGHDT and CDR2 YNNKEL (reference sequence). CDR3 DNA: TGTGCCAGTTCCCGGGGGGGGAATTCACCCCTCCACTTT. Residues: CASSRGGNSPLHF.

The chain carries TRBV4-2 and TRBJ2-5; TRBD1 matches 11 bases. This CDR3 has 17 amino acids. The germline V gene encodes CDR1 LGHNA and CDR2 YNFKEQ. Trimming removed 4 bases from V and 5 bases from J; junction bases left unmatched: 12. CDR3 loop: CASSRYRTGGDWETQYF. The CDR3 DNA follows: TGTGCCAGCAGCCGATACCGGACAGGGGGCGATTGGGAGACCCAGTACTTC.

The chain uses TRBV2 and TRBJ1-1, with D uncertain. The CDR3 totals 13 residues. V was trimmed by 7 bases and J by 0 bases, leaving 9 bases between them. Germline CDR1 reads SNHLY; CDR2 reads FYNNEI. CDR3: CASTVLMNTEAFF. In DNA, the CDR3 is TGTGCCAGCACCGTACTCATGAACACTGAAGCTTTCTTT.

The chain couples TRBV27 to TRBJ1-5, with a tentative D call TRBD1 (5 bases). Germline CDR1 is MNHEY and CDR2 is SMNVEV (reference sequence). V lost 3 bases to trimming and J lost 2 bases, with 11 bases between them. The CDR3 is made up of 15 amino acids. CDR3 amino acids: CASSFGTQGNQPQHF. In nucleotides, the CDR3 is TGTGCCAGCAGTTTCGGGACTCAGGGCAATCAGCCCCAGCATTTT.

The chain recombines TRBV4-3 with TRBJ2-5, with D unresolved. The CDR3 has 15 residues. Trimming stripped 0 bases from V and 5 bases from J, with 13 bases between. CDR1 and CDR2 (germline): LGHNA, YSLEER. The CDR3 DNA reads TGCGCCAGCAGCCAAGATACGTACCTATTTGAGACCCAGTACTTC. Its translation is CASSQDTYLFETQYF.